The next 20 T cell receptor beta chains were all read from a single sample in a study of cytomegalovirus exposure and HLA in healthy donors. The PCR had 60 Vbeta and 13 Jbeta primers. Clones were sequenced by immunoSEQ multiplex PCR, and TCRdb holds only the in-frame ones, with some missing. This table lists 60,000 to 90,000 clones. The sample consisted of PBMCs. These receptors were taken from a woman between 35 and 50 years old in good health and CMV-seropositive.

The chain has TRBV6-1 and TRBJ1-5; a possible D gene is TRBD1 (6 bases). V lost 0 bases to trimming and J lost 1 base, with 7 bases between them. The CDR3 is 15 residues long. Germline V lookup: CDR1 MNHNS, CDR2 SASEGT. The CDR3 protein is CASSEAQGSNQPQHF. The CDR3 DNA is TGTGCCAGCAGTGAAGCCCAGGGGAGCAATCAGCCCCAGCATTTT.

This chain links TRBV11-2 with TRBJ1-1; possible D gene TRBD1, 6 bases. Germline CDR1 and CDR2: SGHAT and FQNNGV. The V end was cut by 2 bases, the J end by 1 base, with 20 bases between. This CDR3 is built from 18 residues. CDR3 DNA: TGTGCCAGCAGCTTATTGGCACAGGGTGGATCCCCGAACACTGAAGCTTTCTTT. Residues: CASSLLAQGGSPNTEAFF.

The V call is TRBV15, the J call TRBJ2-1, with D possibly TRBD1 on 6 matching bases. The V gene's germline CDR1 is LNHNV and CDR2 YYDKDF (reference sequence). V was shortened by 0 bases and J by 4 bases, with 16 bases between the two germline ends. The CDR3 runs to 17 residues. The CDR3 DNA reads TGTGCCACCAGCAGAGATTTACAGGGAGCTCGGTACAATGAGCAGTTCTTC. Protein product: CATSRDLQGARYNEQFF. Full variable domain (outside the CDR3, taken from reference TRBV15 and TRBJ2-1): DAMVIQNPRYQVTQFGKPVTLSCSQTLNHNVMYWYQQKSSQAPKLLFHYYDKDFNNEADTPDNFQSRRPNTSFCFLDIRSPGLGDTAMYLCATSRDLQGARYNEQFFGPGTRLTVL.

The genes are TRBV6-6 and TRBJ2-3; a weak D match, TRBD2 (7 bases). V was cut by 6 bases and J by 5 bases, with 18 bases left in between. Germline V gives CDR1 MNHNY, CDR2 SVGAGI (reference sequence). The CDR3 runs to 15 residues. The CDR3 region is CASSYMRGPGDTQYF. CDR3 in DNA: TGTGCCAGCAGCTATATGCGGGGGCCAGGAGATACGCAGTATTTT.

The chain uses TRBV5-6 and TRBJ1-1; TRBD1 matches at 7 bases. The CDR3 extends over 13 amino acids. Germline lookup yields CDR1 SGHDT and CDR2 YYEEEE. J gave up 8 bases and V 2 bases, and 6 bases lay outside the gene matches. For the CDR3, the DNA is TGTGCCAGCAGCTTAGGAGGGGGCGAAGAAGCTTTCTTT. Translating gives CASSLGGGEEAFF.

The chain employs TRBV6-1 and TRBJ2-1; 9 nucleotides agree with TRBD1. The CDR3 is 14 residues long. With 1 base clipped from V and 6 bases from J, the junction kept 1 base outside the gene matches. Germline V gene data show CDR1 as MNHNS and CDR2 as SASEGT. CDR3 sequence: CASSEDRGRNEQFF. The CDR3 DNA sequence: TGTGCCAGCAGTGAAGACAGGGGGCGCAATGAGCAGTTCTTC.

The chain employs TRBV5-1 and TRBJ2-5, with TRBD2 as a possible D gene (6 bases). The V end was cut by 0 bases, the J end by 3 bases, with 12 bases between. Germline CDR1 and CDR2: SGHRS and YFSETQ. This CDR3 has 15 residues. For the CDR3, the DNA is TGCGCCAGCAGCTTGGAGGTAGCGGTAAAAGAGACCCAGTACTTC. It specifies CASSLEVAVKETQYF.

The chain combines TRBV4-2 with TRBJ2-1; 15 nucleotides match TRBD2. The CDR3 covers 20 residues. With 1 base clipped from V and 0 bases from J, the junction kept 7 bases outside the gene matches. Germline V gives CDR1 LGHNA, CDR2 YNFKEQ. CDR3 sequence: CASSQGSGLAGGPSYNEQFF. DNA of the CDR3: TGTGCCAGCAGCCAAGGTTCGGGACTAGCGGGGGGACCCTCCTACAATGAGCAGTTCTTC.

V and J are TRBV5-6 and TRBJ2-5; TRBD1 aligns across 7 bases. Germline V gives CDR1 SGHDT, CDR2 YYEEEE. With 0 bases clipped from V and 4 bases from J, the junction kept 6 bases outside the gene matches. The CDR3 has 15 amino acids. Written as DNA, the CDR3 is TGTGCCAGCAGCTTGGGTCAGGGGGTAGGAGAGACCCAGTACTTC. Translation gives CASSLGQGVGETQYF.

J is TRBJ2-7 and V is TRBV14; 8 bases match TRBD1. The CDR3 loop spans 20 amino acids. V was pared by 6 bases and J by 7 bases, with 29 bases of the junction left unmatched. Germline V gives CDR1 SGHDN, CDR2 FVKESK. CDR3 DNA: TGTGCCAGCAGTCAACACAAACAAAAACCCAGGACAGGGAGATTTAAAGAGCAGTACTTC. Encoded protein: CASSQHKQKPRTGRFKEQYF.

V and J are TRBV9 and TRBJ2-7; 15 bases map to TRBD2. The ends lost 4 bases at V and 0 bases at J; junction bases unmatched: 8. The CDR3 consists of 18 residues. CDR1 is SGDLS and CDR2 is YYNGEE in the germline V gene. CDR3 loop: CASSPGLAGGLSSYEQYF. The CDR3 nucleotides read TGTGCCAGCAGCCCTGGACTAGCGGGAGGGTTAAGCTCCTACGAGCAGTACTTC.

This chain connects TRBV10-3 to TRBJ2-1; a possible D gene is TRBD2 (6 bases). CDR3 size: 12 residues. Germline loops: CDR1 ENHRY, CDR2 SYGVKD. V lost 7 bases and J lost 10, with 14 bases in between. The CDR3 protein is CAIMRRRGEQFF. For the CDR3, the DNA is TGTGCCATCATGAGGAGGCGGGGAGAGCAGTTCTTC.

V and J are TRBV6-1 and TRBJ2-5; 11 bases line up with TRBD2. V lost 3 bases to trimming and J lost 5 bases; unmatched junction nucleotides: 8. The CDR3 has 16 residues. Germline CDR1 is MNHNS and CDR2 is SASEGT. The CDR3 spells CASSELTSGGRETQYF. The CDR3 DNA is TGTGCCAGCAGTGAGCTCACTAGCGGGGGTCGGGAGACCCAGTACTTC.

The V gene is TRBV13, the J gene TRBJ2-1; 11 bases line up with TRBD2. Per germline, CDR1 PRHDT and CDR2 FYEKMQ (reference sequence). Trimming removed 5 bases from V and 8 bases from J; junction bases left unmatched: 11. The CDR3 has 16 residues. The CDR3 coding sequence is TGTGCCAGCAGCGCCGGGACTAGCGGACCGGATGATGAGCAGTTCTTC. Residues: CASSAGTSGPDDEQFF.

The chain uses TRBV7-3 and TRBJ1-2; the D gene is possibly TRBD1 (6 bases). The V end lost 4 bases, the J end lost 7 bases, and 13 bases lay between the germline ends. Germline V gives CDR1 SGHTA, CDR2 FQGTGA. The CDR3 has 13 residues. Written as DNA, the CDR3 is TGTGCCAGCAGCTCACAGGGTGAAGCTGGCTACACCTTC. Translating gives CASSSQGEAGYTF.

The rearrangement uses TRBV14 and TRBJ1-1, with a possible D match to TRBD1 (5 bases). CDR1 is SGHDN and CDR2 is FVKESK in the germline V gene. This CDR3 is built from 13 residues. V lost 4 bases and J lost 2, with 8 bases in between. CDR3 protein: CASSRQFNTEAFF. The DNA for the CDR3 is TGTGCCAGCAGCCGACAGTTTAACACTGAAGCTTTCTTT.

The V call is TRBV19, the J call TRBJ1-5; D is unclear. The CDR3 contains 15 residues. CDR1 LNHDA and CDR2 SQIVND come from the germline V gene (reference sequence). V dropped 5 bases and J dropped 3 bases, with 14 bases sitting between them. CDR3 in amino acids: CASSPAARINQPQHF. CDR3 nucleotides: TGTGCCAGTAGTCCAGCAGCCAGGATCAATCAGCCCCAGCATTTT. Full variable domain (rest looked up from reference TRBV19 and TRBJ1-5): DGGITQSPKYLFRKEGQNVTLSCEQNLNHDAMYWYRQDPGQGLRLIYYSQIVNDFQKGDIAEGYSVSREKKESFPLTVTSAQKNPTAFYLCASSPAARINQPQHFGDGTRLSIL.

This chain joins TRBV11-1 and TRBJ2-3, with 8 bases aligning to TRBD2. CDR1 SGHAT and CDR2 FQDESV come from the germline V gene (reference sequence). V dropped 3 bases and J dropped 2; count of bases not matched to a gene: 4. This CDR3 has 15 amino acids. In DNA, the CDR3 is TGTGCCAGCAGCTTTCAAGCGGGGGCCACAGATACGCAGTATTTT. Protein: CASSFQAGATDTQYF.

On this clone itself: The CDR3 does not end in the conserved phenylalanine or tryptophan, so this is likely a read error. The genes are TRBV6-1 and TRBJ1-2; 7 positions agree with TRBD1. CDR3 size: 13 residues. Germline V CDR1 and CDR2: MNHNS, SASEGT. V shed 10 bases, J shed 5 bases, and the junction held 10 bases outside the gene matches. This chain's CDR3 is CATRGTDAYGYTL. CDR3 bases: TGTGCCACGAGAGGGACAGACGCATATGGCTACACCCTC.

The chain links TRBV6-1 to TRBJ1-5; D is ambiguous. CDR3 size: 13 residues. Trimming took off 5 bases at V and 5 bases at J, with 10 bases between the two ends. Per the germline V gene, CDR1 is MNHNS and CDR2 is SASEGT. The CDR3 DNA reads TGTGCCAGCAGTAGACTAAGGGATCAGCCCCAGCATTTT. Translated, it gives CASSRLRDQPQHF.